This T cell receptor (beta chain) comes out of a study of Ad26.COV2.S vaccination and SARS-CoV-2 variants (dated by TCRdb to the early 2020s). Broadly, across the study: Vaccine-arm donors came from COV1001, a multicentre, randomized, double-blind, placebo-controlled phase I-IIa trial of Ad26.COV2.S in healthy adults. A total of 32 samples were included in the TCR-sequenced set, comprising around 19 Ad26.COV2.S vaccine recipients, 5 placebo recipients and 8 SARS-CoV-2 convalescent individuals. TCRbeta repertoire sequencing served as the tool for gauging how specific and how broad the SARS-CoV-2-reactive T cell receptors were following Ad26.COV2.S vaccination. Dosing of Ad26.COV2.S was intramuscular, at either 5x10^10 or 1x10^11 viral particles, delivered as one shot or as two shots spaced 56 days apart. Throughout the experiments and outcome assessment, investigators stayed blinded to trial group allocation. Trial participants were randomized into five groups of five, in which low-dose or high-dose Ad26.COV2.S was given once or twice, or placebo was given on both occasions.

Concerning this clone: No antigen is known for it. Base qualities are not provided; no much larger clone lies one nucleotide away.

The immunoSEQ Assay was used to sequence TCRbeta CDR3 regions. After extraction, genomic DNA underwent amplification by bias-controlled multiplex PCR, followed by high-throughput sequencing. On the authors' methods: Collapsing and filtering of sequences were performed to quantify the absolute abundance of each unique TCRbeta CDR3 region. Usable DNA was measured by amplifying reference genes present in all nucleated cells, and TCRbeta template counts were normalized to that usable DNA to estimate T cell fraction. Repertoire TCRs were annotated as SARS-CoV-2-specific when V gene, CDR3 amino acid sequence and J gene were exactly matched to a known reactive TCR set. MIRA supplied the reference SARS-CoV-2 TCR set, which was filtered for enrichment in COVID-19-positive ImmuneCODE repertoires so that public or cross-reactive TCRs were removed. Drawing on the MIRA antigens, annotated TCRs were analysed further at the level of specific ORF or position within ORF. Depth was the summed frequency of annotated unique rearrangements, while breadth was defined as annotated unique rearrangements over total unique productive rearrangements. Group comparisons of TCR breadth used two-sided Wilcoxon rank-sum tests. TCRdb provides this immuneACCESS table in a form limited to in-frame rearrangements. Some clones are lacking; in checked studies, under half of them reflect an unresolved V gene, and why the rest are absent is not known. That table is the source of V, J and clone size, and D and trimming were worked out from the DNA. For this sample the table gives under 550,000 clones, of which around nine tenths were detected only once. The top ten constitute 12% of the sample.

According to the study, the label for this sample's treatment or condition signals: roughly 20 received Ad26.COV2.S at low or high dose, single or two shots; roughly five received placebo; per-sample allocation not given. For vaccine and placebo recipients, repertoires were sequenced using samples collected on day 63 after the first injection. Between 29 July and 7 August 2020, Cohort 1b enrolled some 25 adults aged 18-55 years at one site in Boston, USA. As a vaccine, Ad26.COV2.S was a replication-incompetent adenovirus type 26 vector that expressed a prefusion-stabilized SARS-CoV-2 spike protein derived from the original Wuhan strain. For CDR1 and CDR2, the germline V gene (reference sequence) lists LNHDA and SQIVND. V drops 7 bases and J drops 6 bases, leaving 16 bases in between. Measured from the cysteine to the phenylalanine, the CDR3 is 14 residues long. This entry keeps only the CDR3 DNA: 42 bases, framed from base 1.

Broader findings and caveats from the paper: The study was not powered to compare responses between vaccine doses or regimens. Comparable non-spike TCR breadth was observed between vaccine and placebo recipients, consistent with only spike being contained in the vaccine. The authors noted that total T cell responses may have been underestimated by the TCR breadth and depth analyses. After vaccination, substantial breadth of spike-specific CD8+ and CD4+ T cell responses was reported. Higher spike-specific TCR breadth was observed in Ad26.COV2.S recipients than in placebo recipients (P = 0.0014).

Sequencing used peripheral blood, obtained in a trial of Ad26.COV2.S vaccine versus placebo. This receptor was obtained from a person aged 18-60 years who received the Ad26.COV2.S COVID-19 vaccine or a placebo. The rearrangement combines TRBV19 with TRBJ2-1, and perhaps TRBD1 as D gene, on 6 matching bases. The DNA sequence follows: TGTGCCAGTAAGTTGACAGGCGGATTCAATGAGCAGTTCTTC. It translates as CASKLTGGFNEQFF.